The 15 T cell receptor beta chains in this list originate from one sample, sequenced in a study of T cells in Graves' hyperthyroidism and ophthalmopathy. TCR beta CDR3 regions were amplified from RNA transcripts. First-round RT-PCR of the TCR CDR3 relied on the HTBI primer set. TCRdb reprocessed the multiplex PCR reads via MiXCR and lists one record per CDR3 protein. Of some 800,000 distinct CDR3 sequences listed, 38% were seen once; the top ten hold approximately 10%. The sample comprised blood. The receptors come from a man between 18 and 29 years old with Graves' hyperthyroidism.

This clonotype was seen only a few times. The chain links TRBV27 to TRBJ2-5, with D perhaps being TRBD1 or TRBD2 (6 bases each). CDR3 length: 13 residues. In germline, CDR1 is MNHEY, CDR2 SMNVEV (reference sequence). With 2 bases removed from V and 9 bases from J, the gap between germline ends came to 13 bases. CDR3 bases: TGTGCCAGCAGTTTAGGGTACAGGGAGGCCCAGTACTTC. Translating it yields CASSLGYREAQYF.

This chain links TRBV12-3 or TRBV12-4 with TRBJ1-1, with 9 bases lining up with TRBD1. J was trimmed by 7 bases and V by 8 bases; bases with no gene match: 5. The CDR3 has 12 amino acids. CDR3 DNA sequence: TGTGCCAGCGGGGGACAGGGCCTTGAAGCTTTCTTT. Amino acids: CASGGQGLEAFF.

The gene calls are TRBV5-1 and TRBJ2-5; D might be TRBD2 (6 bases). The CDR3 totals 17 residues. Trimming left V 3 bases short and J 5 bases short, with 23 bases between. Germline V lookup: CDR1 SGHRS, CDR2 YFSETQ. CDR3 DNA: TGCGCCAGCAGCTGGGGGACGGATCCCGATGCGGGGGAGACCCAGTACTTC. The encoded protein is CASSWGTDPDAGETQYF. The full variable domain, completed using reference TRBV5-1 and TRBJ2-5, is KAGVTQTPRYLIKTRGQQVTLSCSPISGHRSVSWYQQTPGQGLQFLFEYFSETQRNKGNFPGRFSGRQFSNSRSEMNVSTLELGDSALYLCASSWGTDPDAGETQYFGPGTRLLVL.

This clonotype came up many times. The rearrangement links TRBV29-1 to TRBJ1-1; D not resolved. Looked up from germline, CDR1 is SQVTM and CDR2 is ANQGSEA. Trimming removed 7 bases at V and 0 bases at J, with 9 bases between. The CDR3 extends over 12 amino acids. The CDR3 DNA is TGCAGCGGCCAGGCGATGAACACTGAAGCTTTCTTT. Its protein product is CSGQAMNTEAFF.

Remarks on this clonotype: Given a much more abundant clone one base away, this may be a read error. The genes are TRBV9 and TRBJ2-5; perhaps TRBD1 as D (5 bases). The germline V and J ends were trimmed by 3 bases and 7 bases, with 10 bases remaining between them. The germline gives CDR1 SGDLS, CDR2 YYNGEE. This CDR3 contains 12 residues. The chain's CDR3 is CASSGGCWTQYF. CDR3 coding DNA: TGTGCCAGCAGCGGGGGCTGCTGGACCCAGTACTTC.

This chain links TRBV6-5 with TRBJ1-5; D call uncertain. The CDR3 runs to 14 residues. V lost 4 bases and J lost 6, with 13 bases in between. Per the germline V gene, CDR1 is MNHEY and CDR2 is SVGAGI. CDR3: CASSLGGNSQPQHF. As DNA, the CDR3 is TGTGCCAGCAGTTTAGGAGGGAATTCTCAGCCCCAGCATTTT.

A few counts support this clonotype. A much more abundant neighbour one base away suggests this may be a read error. The chain is built from TRBV10-1 and TRBJ2-5; D gene uncertain. This CDR3 is 13 amino acids long. The V end lost 0 bases, the J end lost 4 bases, and 6 bases lay between the germline ends. Germline CDR1 reads WNHNN; CDR2 reads SYGVQD (reference sequence). The DNA for the CDR3 is TGCGCCAGCAGTGAGTCCGGAACAGAGACCCAGTACTTC. Amino acid sequence: CASSESGTETQYF.

This clonotype was seen many times. The V and J genes are TRBV29-1 and TRBJ2-5; a possible D gene is TRBD1 (6 bases). V was cut by 6 bases and J by 7 bases, with 21 bases left in between. The CDR3 consists of 14 residues. CDR1 and CDR2 (germline): SQVTM, ANQGSEA. Here the CDR3 DNA reads TGCAGCGTCCTAGGGCAGGGGCCGCCTGGGACCCAGTACTTC. Translation: CSVLGQGPPGTQYF. Based on the CDR3 plus reference TRBV29-1 and TRBJ2-5, the full variable domain is SAVISQKPSRDICQRGTSLTIQCQVDSQVTMMFWYRQQPGQSLTLIATANQGSEATYESGFVIDKFPISRPNLTFSTLTVSNMSPEDSSIYLCSVLGQGPPGTQYFGPGTRLLVL.

This clonotype occurred many times. V usage is TRBV29-1 and J usage is TRBJ1-5; D might be TRBD1 (6 bases). This CDR3 is built from 12 residues. Germline values: CDR1 SQVTM, CDR2 ANQGSEA. V was cut by 6 bases and J by 6 bases, with 12 bases left in between. The CDR3 is CSVGWDTQPQHF. The CDR3 DNA follows: TGCAGCGTCGGGTGGGACACTCAGCCCCAGCATTTT. Together with reference TRBV29-1 and TRBJ1-5, the CDR3 gives the full variable domain: SAVISQKPSRDICQRGTSLTIQCQVDSQVTMMFWYRQQPGQSLTLIATANQGSEATYESGFVIDKFPISRPNLTFSTLTVSNMSPEDSSIYLCSVGWDTQPQHFGDGTRLSIL.

This clonotype was detected ten times or more. The V gene is TRBV2, the J gene TRBJ2-7; D gene ambiguous. V dropped 6 bases and J dropped 4 bases, with 4 bases sitting between them. CDR1 and CDR2 from the germline V gene are SNHLY and FYNNEI. The CDR3 spans 10 residues. CDR3 nucleotide sequence: TGTGCCAGCAGGGGGTACGAGCAGTACTTC. This translates into CASRGYEQYF.

Concerning this clonotype itself: A much larger clone lies a single base off, so this may be a read error. The chain links TRBV19 to TRBJ2-2, with D tentatively TRBD1 (6 bases). Germline V gene sequence: CDR1 LNHDA, CDR2 SQIVND (reference sequence). The CDR3 runs to 17 residues. The CDR3 nucleotides are TGTGCCAGTCGAACGATTACGGGACAAACGAACACCGGGGTGCTGTTTTTT. This codes for CASRTITGQTNTGVLFF.

The rearrangement joins TRBV7-2 to TRBJ2-7; perhaps TRBD1 as D (5 bases). This CDR3 comprises 14 residues. Germline V gene data show CDR1 as SGHTA and CDR2 as FQGNSA. Trimming shortened V by 2 bases and J by 5 bases, and 13 bases separated the two germline ends. The CDR3 sequence is CASSLSGARNEQYF. DNA of the CDR3: TGTGCCAGCAGCTTATCTGGGGCGCGGAACGAGCAGTACTTC. The variable domain in full, completed from reference TRBV7-2 and TRBJ2-7, reads GAGVSQSPSNKVTEKGKDVELRCDPISGHTALYWYRQSLGQGLEFLIYFQGNSAPDKSGLPSDRFSAERTGGSVSTLTIQRTQQEDSAVYLCASSLSGARNEQYFGPGTRLTVT.

V and J are TRBV7-2 and TRBJ1-2, with 9 bases fitting TRBD1. CDR1 SGHTA and CDR2 FQGNSA come from the germline V gene. Unmatched junction bases numbered 7, after V lost 1 base and J lost 7 bases. The CDR3 is 15 amino acids. This chain's CDR3 is CASSLGTQGARGYTF. CDR3 bases: TGTGCCAGCAGCTTAGGTACACAGGGGGCGCGTGGCTACACCTTC.

This clonotype was recorded a few times. This sequence joins TRBV12-3 or TRBV12-4 and TRBJ1-2; perhaps TRBD1 as D (5 bases). V was trimmed by 8 bases and J by 4 bases, leaving 14 bases between them. This CDR3 has 13 amino acids. The CDR3 DNA reads TGTGCCAGCTTCTCGAGGGGCCTCTATGGCTACACCTTC. Its protein is CASFSRGLYGYTF.

There are many counts of this clonotype. V gene TRBV29-1 combines with J gene TRBJ2-5; D remains ambiguous. There are 11 residues in the CDR3. The V end lost 2 bases, the J end lost 5 bases, and 6 bases lay between the germline ends. Looked up from germline, CDR1 is SQVTM and CDR2 is ANQGSEA. CDR3 nucleotide sequence: TGCAGCGTTGAACCCGAGGAGACCCAGTACTTC. Translated, it gives CSVEPEETQYF.